These 29 T cell receptor beta chains share one sample of origin, sequenced in a study of cytomegalovirus exposure and HLA in healthy donors. Use of 60 Vbeta and 13 Jbeta primers characterized the PCR. The table came from immunoSEQ multiplex PCR; TCRdb's copy has only in-frame clones and leaves some out. The sample shows roughly 150,000 clones, 70% to 85% of them seen only once. The sample taken for sequencing was PBMCs. These receptors all come from a man in his forties in good health and CMV-seropositive.

This chain links TRBV11-2 with TRBJ2-2; TRBD2 agrees at 8 bases. V was clipped by 0 bases and J by 4 bases; unmatched bases: 7. Looked up from germline, CDR1 is SGHAT and CDR2 is FQNNGV. This CDR3 is 17 amino acids long. Here the CDR3 reads CASSLDRGSGTTGELFF. DNA for the CDR3: TGTGCCAGCAGCTTAGATCGTGGTAGCGGGACCACCGGGGAGCTGTTTTTT.

The chain employs TRBV6-1 and TRBJ2-1; 12 nucleotides match TRBD2. Losses at the gene ends were 4 bases for V and 10 bases for J; bases not matched to a gene: 5. CDR3 length equals 14 residues. Germline loops: CDR1 MNHNS, CDR2 SASEGT. This chain's CDR3 is CASSASGRAGEQFF. In nucleotides, the CDR3 is TGTGCCAGCAGTGCTAGCGGGAGGGCGGGAGAGCAGTTCTTC.

This chain joins TRBV11-3 and TRBJ2-3, with 9 bases lining up with TRBD2. In germline, CDR1 is SGHNT, CDR2 YENEEA. This CDR3 has 14 residues. V was clipped by 5 bases and J by 3 bases; unmatched bases: 3. The CDR3: CASSPTSGTDTQYF. CDR3 nucleotides: TGTGCCAGCAGCCCGACTAGCGGAACAGATACGCAGTATTTT.

V gene TRBV7-2 combines with J gene TRBJ1-6; TRBD1 matches 10 bases. The trim removed 2 bases at V and 10 bases at J, leaving 5 bases unmatched. CDR1 and CDR2 from the germline V gene are SGHTA and FQGNSA. CDR3 length: 15 residues. CDR3 residues: CASSLRGQGRSPLHF. The CDR3 bases are TGTGCCAGCAGCTTAAGGGGACAGGGGCGGTCACCCCTCCACTTT.

As regards this clone: At one boundary the junction diverges from the germline segment, which might be a read error. Other DNA sequences in this sample translate to the same CDR3. The V gene is TRBV6-5, the J gene TRBJ2-5, with no clear D. The CDR3 sequence is 14 residues long. Germline V gene lookup returns CDR1 MNHEY and CDR2 SVGAGI. The CDR3 bases are TGTGCCAGCAGTTACTCGGCAGATCAAGAAACCCAGTACTTC. This encodes CASSYSADQETQYF.

The chain is built from TRBV5-6 and TRBJ2-5, with D possibly TRBD2 on 6 matching bases. Germline CDR1 is SGHDT and CDR2 is YYEEEE. Deletions cut 2 bases from V and 5 bases from J, with 16 bases between. The CDR3 is made up of 15 amino acids. The CDR3 spells CASSFGSIFTETQYF. CDR3 bases: TGTGCCAGCAGCTTCGGGAGCATTTTCACCGAGACCCAGTACTTC. Full variable domain (rest looked up from reference TRBV5-6 and TRBJ2-5): DAGVTQSPTHLIKTRGQQVTLRCSPKSGHDTVSWYQQALGQGPQFIFQYYEEEERQRGNFPDRFSGHQFPNYSSELNVNALLLGDSALYLCASSFGSIFTETQYFGPGTRLLVL.

This clone was recorded only once. The rearrangement joins TRBV30 to TRBJ1-6; 10 nucleotides line up with TRBD1. CDR3 length equals 13 residues. Germline assignment: CDR1 GTSNPN and CDR2 SVGIG (reference sequence). V shed 1 base and J 9 bases; nucleotides not matched to a gene: 0. CDR3 loop: CAWSGQGASPLHF. CDR3 nucleotides: TGTGCCTGGAGTGGACAGGGGGCTTCACCCCTCCACTTT.

V is TRBV18 and J is TRBJ1-1; D not resolved. Germline V lookup: CDR1 KGHSH, CDR2 LQKENI. V dropped 3 bases and J dropped 0 bases, with 14 bases sitting between them. CDR3 length: 16 amino acids. The CDR3 sequence: CASSPIVNGLNTEAFF. Written as DNA, the CDR3 is TGTGCCAGCTCACCGATTGTTAACGGGTTGAACACTGAAGCTTTCTTT.

J is TRBJ1-2 and V is TRBV12-5, with 9 bases aligning to TRBD1. Per germline, CDR1 LGHNT and CDR2 FRNRAP. This CDR3 is 15 amino acids long. With 0 bases clipped from V and 8 bases from J, the junction kept 7 bases outside the gene matches. The CDR3 DNA follows: TGTGCTAGTGGTTTGGTACTGGGGACAGGGTGGGGCTACACCTTC. Translation gives CASGLVLGTGWGYTF.

The chain has TRBV11-2 and TRBJ2-5; a possible D gene is TRBD2 (5 bases). CDR1 and CDR2 from the germline V gene are SGHAT and FQNNGV. This CDR3 has 15 amino acids. V was clipped by 8 bases and J by 4 bases, with 20 bases between them. The CDR3: CASGAGAGNGETQYF. In DNA form, the CDR3 reads TGTGCCAGCGGAGCTGGTGCCGGGAACGGAGAGACCCAGTACTTC. Looking up the rest from reference TRBV11-2 and TRBJ2-5 gives the full variable domain: EAGVAQSPRYKIIEKRQSVAFWCNPISGHATLYWYQQILGQGPKLLIQFQNNGVVDDSQLPKDRFSAERLKGVDSTLKIQPAKLEDSAVYLCASGAGAGNGETQYFGPGTRLLVL.

The J gene is TRBJ1-5, the V gene TRBV2; 10 bases are shared with TRBD1. The CDR3 length is 15 residues. From germline, CDR1 is SNHLY and CDR2 FYNNEI. After removal of 3 bases from V and 5 bases from J, the junction contained 4 bases not matched to a gene. CDR3 nucleotides: TGTGCCAGCAGTGAGGGACAGGGGACGCATCAGCCCCAGCATTTT. Protein product: CASSEGQGTHQPQHF.

This clone occurred a few times. This chain uses TRBV15 with TRBJ2-7, with TRBD1 identical over 9 bases. J lost 5 bases, V lost 3 bases, and 8 bases had no gene match. The V gene's germline CDR1 is LNHNV and CDR2 YYDKDF (reference sequence). The CDR3 runs 15 residues. The CDR3 DNA follows: TGTGCCACCAGCAGGCTACAACAGGGGGCACACGAGCAGTACTTC. This encodes CATSRLQQGAHEQYF.

The DNA for the CDR3 is TGTGCCAGCAGCTTAGAGGGTTGGGGGGATTTATTCACTGAAGCTTTCTTT. Its protein is CASSLEGWGDLFTEAFF. V usage is TRBV7-6 and J usage is TRBJ1-1; tentative D call: TRBD1 (5 bases). There are 17 residues in the CDR3. CDR1 is SGHVS and CDR2 is FNYEAQ in the germline V gene. V was shortened by 1 base and J by 4 bases, with 19 bases between the two germline ends.

The chain combines TRBV7-9 with TRBJ2-1; 14 nucleotides match TRBD2. V trimming: 4 bases; J trimming: 10 bases; junction bases outside the gene matches: 6. Germline CDR1 is SEHNR and CDR2 is FQNEAQ (reference sequence). The CDR3 contains 15 residues. DNA for the CDR3: TGTGCCAGCAGCTCGGGACTAGCGGGAGTAGAAGAGCAGTTCTTC. Its translation: CASSSGLAGVEEQFF.

V usage is TRBV4-2 and J usage is TRBJ1-4, with 11 bases fitting TRBD1. The CDR3 extends over 18 amino acids. Germline V gene lookup returns CDR1 LGHNA and CDR2 YNFKEQ. V shed 4 bases and J 6 bases; nucleotides not matched to a gene: 13. Here the CDR3 reads CASSPKAGTGGRDEKLFF. The CDR3 DNA sequence: TGTGCCAGCAGCCCCAAAGCCGGGACAGGGGGTCGGGATGAAAAACTGTTTTTT.

The chain recombines TRBV6-5 with TRBJ1-3; D remains ambiguous. V was trimmed by 6 bases and J by 0 bases, leaving 9 bases between them. CDR3 length equals 14 residues. Germline V gives CDR1 MNHEY, CDR2 SVGAGI. DNA of the CDR3: TGTGCCAGCAGACTTGACAACTCTGGAAACACCATATATTTT. Protein product: CASRLDNSGNTIYF.

The chain recombines TRBV6-5 with TRBJ2-7; D is ambiguous. This CDR3 contains 14 residues. Between the trimmed V and J ends, which lost 5 bases and 2 bases, there was a span of 13 bases. CDR1 and CDR2 from the germline V gene are MNHEY and SVGAGI. The CDR3 nucleotides are TGTGCCAGCAGTCCAGTGCCTGCGGCCTACGAGCAGTACTTC. Encoded protein: CASSPVPAAYEQYF.

The chain is built from TRBV30 and TRBJ1-5, with a tentative D call TRBD1 (5 bases). V dropped 3 bases and J dropped 0 bases, with 9 bases sitting between them. Germline V gene lookup returns CDR1 GTSNPN and CDR2 SVGIG (reference sequence). The CDR3 runs to 14 residues. The CDR3: CAWSPGFSNQPQHF. CDR3 nucleotides: TGTGCCTGGAGCCCAGGGTTTAGCAATCAGCCCCAGCATTTT.

The V call is TRBV5-6, the J call TRBJ2-5; a weak D match, TRBD1 (5 bases). This CDR3 region has 14 residues. V lost 4 bases to trimming and J lost 5 bases, with 15 bases between them. Germline V gene sequence: CDR1 SGHDT, CDR2 YYEEEE. CDR3 amino acids: CASSVARTSETQYF. For the CDR3, the DNA is TGTGCCAGCAGCGTGGCTAGGACAAGTGAGACCCAGTACTTC.

The rearrangement uses TRBV11-1 and TRBJ2-1; D is undetermined. This CDR3 comprises 15 residues. Germline V lookup: CDR1 SGHAT, CDR2 FQDESV (reference sequence). V was cut by 5 bases and J by 0 bases, with 11 bases left in between. The CDR3 DNA reads as TGTGCCAGCAGCCTTATACCAGGCTCCTACAATGAGCAGTTCTTC. Its translation is CASSLIPGSYNEQFF.

The chain links TRBV5-4 to TRBJ2-2; 16 nucleotides line up with TRBD2. The CDR3 runs 16 residues. Germline lookup yields CDR1 SGHNT and CDR2 YYREEE (reference sequence). Losses at the gene ends were 4 bases for V and 6 bases for J; bases not matched to a gene: 3. The CDR3 DNA reads as TGTGCCAGCAGCCCCGGGACTAGCGGGAGGGCCGGGGAGCTGTTTTTT. Its translation is CASSPGTSGRAGELFF.

J is TRBJ1-4 and V is TRBV9; a possible D gene is TRBD1 (5 bases). V lost 5 bases to trimming and J lost 5 bases, with 13 bases between them. CDR3 size: 14 residues. Germline-derived CDR1 and CDR2 are SGDLS and YYNGEE. The CDR3 here is CASSLERQNEKLFF. The CDR3 coding sequence is TGTGCCAGCAGTTTGGAGAGACAGAATGAAAAACTGTTTTTT. Full variable domain (outside the CDR3, taken from reference TRBV9 and TRBJ1-4): DSGVTQTPKHLITATGQRVTLRCSPRSGDLSVYWYQQSLDQGLQFLIQYYNGEERAKGNILERFSAQQFPDLHSELNLSSLELGDSALYFCASSLERQNEKLFFGSGTQLSVL.

The V gene is TRBV6-6, the J gene TRBJ2-3; 9 nucleotides agree with TRBD2. Germline V lookup: CDR1 MNHNY, CDR2 SVGAGI (reference sequence). This CDR3 contains 16 residues. The junction had 4 bases not matched to a gene; V was cut back by 2 bases and J by 1 base. The CDR3 DNA is TGTGCCAGCAGTTACGACCGACTAGCGGGCACAGATACGCAGTATTTT. This translates into CASSYDRLAGTDTQYF.

The chain joins TRBV27 to TRBJ2-3; 10 nucleotides match TRBD1. The CDR3 loop spans 15 amino acids. Trimming at V came to 6 bases and at J to 1 base, leaving 4 bases not matched to a gene. Germline CDR1 reads MNHEY; CDR2 reads SMNVEV (reference sequence). Here the CDR3 reads CASRPGTGGTDTQYF. CDR3 DNA sequence: TGTGCCAGCAGGCCCGGGACAGGGGGCACAGATACGCAGTATTTT.

The chain couples TRBV28 to TRBJ2-3, with a weak D call TRBD1 (6 bases). The V gene lost 5 bases and the J gene lost 0 bases, with 9 bases spanning the gap. This CDR3 comprises 14 residues. Germline CDR1 and CDR2: MDHEN and SYDVKM. The CDR3 coding sequence is TGTGCCAGCAGTCTACAGGGAAGCACAGATACGCAGTATTTT. Translation gives CASSLQGSTDTQYF.

The chain uses TRBV7-9 and TRBJ1-3; D is undetermined. Germline loops: CDR1 SEHNR, CDR2 FQNEAQ (reference sequence). V lost 1 base, J lost 0 bases, and 10 bases lay in between. The length of the CDR3 is 16 residues. CDR3 protein: CASSLGQVISGNTIYF. CDR3 nucleotides: TGTGCCAGCAGCTTAGGACAAGTCATCTCTGGAAACACCATATATTTT.

The genes are TRBV6-4 and TRBJ2-3; TRBD2 matches at 15 bases. The CDR3 is 18 amino acids. The V gene's germline CDR1 is MRHNA and CDR2 SNTAGT. J gave up 6 bases and V 2 bases, and 9 bases lay outside the gene matches. The CDR3 spells CASSDPSGTSGRSDTQYF. The DNA for the CDR3 is TGTGCCAGCAGTGACCCAAGCGGGACTAGCGGGAGGTCGGATACGCAGTATTTT.

The chain is built from TRBV27 and TRBJ1-3, with 11 bases aligning to TRBD1. Germline CDR1 MNHEY, CDR2 SMNVEV (reference sequence). V lost 6 bases, J lost 4 bases, and 8 bases stayed unmatched. CDR3 length equals 16 residues. The CDR3 is CASRPLGQGDGNTIYF. The CDR3 nucleotides are TGTGCCAGCAGGCCTCTGGGACAGGGGGACGGAAACACCATATATTTT.

In DNA form, the CDR3 reads TGTGCCAGTAGTACCCAGCGACAGAAAAACATTCAGTACTTC. Translating gives CASSTQRQKNIQYF. The chain links TRBV19 to TRBJ2-4; D possibly corresponds to TRBD1 (5 bases). This CDR3 is built from 14 residues. The germline CDR1 and CDR2 sequences are LNHDA and SQIVND (reference sequence). With 4 bases removed from V and 4 bases from J, the gap between germline ends came to 11 bases. The full variable domain, rest sourced from reference TRBV19 and TRBJ2-4, is DGGITQSPKYLFRKEGQNVTLSCEQNLNHDAMYWYRQDPGQGLRLIYYSQIVNDFQKGDIAEGYSVSREKKESFPLTVTSAQKNPTAFYLCASSTQRQKNIQYFGAGTRLSVL.